Sequencing of this TCR beta chain was carried out in a study of blood T cell repertoires in COVID-19. Across the study: The analysed material was cDNA or gDNA that came from T cells, B-cell-depleted T cells, or PBMCs.

Libraries were prepared by immunoSEQ multiplex PCR; TCRdb keeps only in-frame clonotypes and omits some of them. The repertoire consists of approximately 120,000 clones, with more than 70% occurring once and the leading ten covering 2.5% to 3.5%. The TCR comes from a woman of 80 years or more with COVID-19, enrolled during active disease. The sequencing sample was made of peripheral blood.

CDR3 protein: CASSISSYEQYF. CDR3 DNA: TGTGCCAGCAGTATTAGCTCCTACGAGCAGTACTTC. This rearrangement joins TRBV2 to TRBJ2-7; D not resolved. CDR1 and CDR2 (germline): SNHLY, FYNNEI. This CDR3 is 12 amino acids long. V was cut by 5 bases and J by 0 bases, with 5 bases left in between.